The TCR beta chain under discussion was sequenced for a study of blood T cells in healthy people across ages. Overall study results and limits: With naive T cell percentage, TCR beta diversity showed a strong correlation. Fewer expanded clones and more diversity marked long-lived versus aged donors.

With respect to this clonotype: The antigen remains unidentified.

Isolation per sample recovered at least 7 million PBMCs. Germline loops: CDR1 SQVTM, CDR2 ANQGSEA. V dropped 4 bases and J dropped 7; count of bases not matched to a gene: 11. This CDR3 contains 15 residues. The use of a sample-barcoded 5' primer and a J-beta primer mix characterized a second PCR of about 7 to 12 cycles. All samples yielded 2.5 million or more CDR3-containing paired-end reads. MiXCR, run by TCRdb on the 5' RACE reads, gives a single entry per CDR3 protein. Among 920,000 or so distinct CDR3 sequences listed, less than 50% were seen once. Sequenced sample: blood. The TCR originated in a woman aged 60-75 years in good health. The chain recombines TRBV29-1 with TRBJ1-4; 8 bases align to TRBD1. The CDR3 is CSVGYNDRGGEKLFF. The CDR3 bases are TGCAGCGTTGGATATAATGACAGGGGAGGTGAAAAACTGTTTTTT.